This TCR beta chain originates from a study of regulatory T cells in long-lasting Graves disease. The time point here: newly diagnosed GD, antithyroid drugs for less than 3 months. RNA from PBMCs was the source of the TCR library. The authors built TCR beta libraries using iRepertoire HTBI primers and Arm-PCR of CDR3 regions. A single record per CDR3 protein comes from TCRdb applying MiXCR to the multiplex PCR reads. The table records around 360,000 distinct CDR3 sequences, about 16% of them present only once. The CDR3 consists of 16 residues. Per germline, CDR1 DFQATT and CDR2 SNEGSKA (reference sequence). V was cut by 2 bases and J by 8 bases, with 21 bases left in between. A further study also used this sample, focusing on T cells in Graves' hyperthyroidism and ophthalmopathy.

V and J are TRBV20-1 and TRBJ1-4; D might be TRBD1 (5 bases). Here the sequenced sample was peripheral blood mononuclear cells (PBMCs), taken at new diagnosis, from a patient treated with antithyroid drugs. The source of this sequence is a woman under 30 with Graves disease. In nucleotides, the CDR3 is TGCAGTGCTAGATCGAAATTCGGGACGGTCGGAGAAAAACTGTTTTTT. Encoded protein: CSARSKFGTVGEKLFF.